The 14 T cell receptor beta chains in this list originate from one sample, sequenced in a study of blood T cells in healthy people across ages. Primed by a sample-barcoded 5' primer and a J-beta primer mix, a second PCR proceeded for 7 to 11 cycles. TCRdb reprocessed the 5' RACE reads via MiXCR and lists one record per CDR3 protein. The sample records about 1.5 million distinct CDR3 sequences, roughly 43% being singletons. Specimen: blood. The origin of the receptors is a woman aged 18-29 years in good health.

The chain carries TRBV7-2 and TRBJ1-2, with D perhaps TRBD1 (5 bases). CDR3 length: 15 residues. Germline CDR1 is SGHTA and CDR2 is FQGNSA. V lost 2 bases and J 4 bases, leaving 14 bases between the germline ends. DNA of the CDR3: TGTGCCAGCAGCTTAAGTACAGGCGGGAGCTATGGCTACACCTTC. This gives the protein CASSLSTGGSYGYTF.

The chain joins TRBV3-1 to TRBJ2-7; 8 bases align to TRBD1. The ends lost 8 bases at V and 4 bases at J; junction bases unmatched: 10. Germline lookup yields CDR1 LGHDT and CDR2 YNNKEL (reference sequence). The CDR3 has 14 residues. CDR3 sequence (DNA): TGTGCCAGCCGCATGGACAGGGATGGGTACGAGCAGTACTTC. Its translation is CASRMDRDGYEQYF.

V and J are TRBV18 and TRBJ2-1, with TRBD1 as a possible D gene (5 bases). The germline V and J ends were trimmed by 6 bases and 8 bases, with 8 bases remaining between them. CDR1 is KGHSH and CDR2 is LQKENI in the germline V gene. This CDR3 comprises 11 residues. This chain's CDR3 is CASSTVYEQFF. As DNA, the CDR3 is TGTGCCAGCTCGACAGTATATGAGCAGTTCTTC.

This clonotype has a handful of counts. The chain has TRBV7-9 and TRBJ1-1; no clear D. Germline CDR1 SEHNR, CDR2 FQNEAQ (reference sequence). The CDR3 covers 13 residues. V dropped 5 bases and J dropped 11 bases, with 18 bases sitting between them. The CDR3 is CASSPGGSSRAFF. CDR3 in DNA: TGTGCCAGCAGCCCAGGAGGGTCATCCAGGGCTTTCTTT.

This chain connects TRBV7-9 to TRBJ1-1, with TRBD1 as a possible D gene (5 bases). Germline CDR1 SEHNR, CDR2 FQNEAQ (reference sequence). Between the trimmed V and J ends, which lost 1 base and 3 bases, there was a span of 12 bases. The CDR3 runs to 15 residues. As DNA, the CDR3 is TGTGCCAGCAGCTTAGGGTCCGGGACGGACACTGAAGCTTTCTTT. Translated: CASSLGSGTDTEAFF.

This clonotype was detected ten times or more. Being one base from a much bigger clone, this may be a read error. The chain couples TRBV12-3 or TRBV12-4 to TRBJ2-1; D not certain. V was shortened by 6 bases and J by 4 bases, with 4 bases between the two germline ends. CDR3 length: 11 residues. The CDR3: CASRQYNEQFF. The CDR3 DNA reads as TGTGCCAGCAGGCAGTACAATGAGCAGTTCTTC.

The chain's CDR3 is CTIVGTTSYNEQYF. For the CDR3, the DNA is TGCACCATTGTGGGGACTACCAGCTACAATGAGCAGTACTTC. The chain has TRBV29-1 and TRBJ2-1; TRBD2 agrees at 7 bases. The J call may be mistaken, given a closer DNA end match to TRBJ2-7. The germline V gene encodes CDR1 SQVTM and CDR2 ANQGSEA. The CDR3 runs to 14 residues.

The chain recombines TRBV6-2 or TRBV6-3 with TRBJ1-5, with D unclear. The CDR3 extends over 14 amino acids. CDR1 and CDR2 from the germline V gene are MNHEY and SVGEGT. With 6 bases removed from V and 3 bases from J, the gap between germline ends came to 12 bases. CDR3 nucleotides: TGTGCCAGCAGGAATCCGACCTTCAATCAGCCCCAGCATTTT. Its translation is CASRNPTFNQPQHF.

The genes are TRBV9 and TRBJ2-1, with 10 bases that match TRBD2. The DNA end is more similar to TRBJ2-7, so the J call may be wrong. The CDR3 is 16 residues long. Germline CDR1 is SGDLS and CDR2 is YYNGEE. CDR3 DNA sequence: TGTGCCAGCAGCGCACCAGCGGGAGGGGCCTACAATGAGCAGTACTTC. Translated, it gives CASSAPAGGAYNEQYF.

The chain employs TRBV4-1 and TRBJ2-7; 7 bases fit TRBD1. Germline trimming cut 2 bases from V and 3 bases from J; bases unmatched to any gene: 13. Germline CDR1 and CDR2: MGHRA and YSYEKL. This CDR3 has 17 residues. CDR3 sequence: CASSQLPTGSLNYEQYF. CDR3 bases: TGCGCCAGCAGCCAACTACCGACAGGGTCATTAAACTACGAGCAGTACTTC.

The chain joins TRBV5-1 to TRBJ2-1; 10 positions match TRBD2. CDR1 is SGHRS, CDR2 YFSETQ, per germline. The CDR3 is 18 residues long. V trimming: 4 bases; J trimming: 0 bases; junction bases outside the gene matches: 10. This chain's CDR3 is CASSPKLLAGSSYNEQFF. CDR3 DNA sequence: TGCGCCAGCAGCCCAAAACTACTAGCGGGGAGCTCCTACAATGAGCAGTTCTTC. Full variable domain (rest looked up from reference TRBV5-1 and TRBJ2-1): KAGVTQTPRYLIKTRGQQVTLSCSPISGHRSVSWYQQTPGQGLQFLFEYFSETQRNKGNFPGRFSGRQFSNSRSEMNVSTLELGDSALYLCASSPKLLAGSSYNEQFFGPGTRLTVL.

This clonotype occurred a few times. This chain connects TRBV20-1 to TRBJ1-6, with TRBD1 identical over 7 bases. This CDR3 spans 16 amino acids. CDR1 is DFQATT and CDR2 is SNEGSKA in the germline V gene (reference sequence). V lost 0 bases, J lost 8 bases, and 10 bases stayed unmatched. The CDR3 region is CSARDQAGGWDSPLHF. The DNA for the CDR3 is TGCAGTGCTAGAGATCAGGCAGGGGGTTGGGATTCACCCCTCCACTTT.

The rearrangement joins TRBV7-2 to TRBJ1-1; D is unresolved. The V and J ends lost 5 bases and 7 bases respectively, with 11 bases between them. Germline values: CDR1 SGHTA, CDR2 FQGNSA. The CDR3 consists of 12 residues. The chain's CDR3 is CASSNPGREAFF. DNA for the CDR3: TGTGCCAGCAGCAATCCCGGCCGTGAAGCTTTCTTT.

This chain joins TRBV3-1 and TRBJ2-7; 8 positions agree with TRBD1. The CDR3 extends over 14 amino acids. The junction had 4 bases not matched to a gene; V was cut back by 6 bases and J by 0 bases. Germline CDR1 is LGHDT and CDR2 is YNNKEL (reference sequence). As DNA, the CDR3 is TGTGCCAGCAGGAGACAGGGGACCTCCTACGAGCAGTACTTC. Translation gives CASRRQGTSYEQYF.